This TCR beta chain was recorded in a study of blood T cell repertoires in COVID-19. TCRdb keeps only in-frame clones here, not all; method: immunoSEQ multiplex PCR. Of fewer than 200,000 clones listed, about 87% are singletons. Trimming cost V 0 bases and J 1 base, with 10 bases left between them. The CDR3 runs 17 residues. From germline, CDR1 is LNHNV and CDR2 YYDKDF (reference sequence). The chain combines TRBV15 with TRBJ2-6, with D maybe TRBD2 (6 bases). The TCR sequence derives from a woman in her late teens or twenties who had recovered from COVID-19. Sample: peripheral blood. CDR3 region: CATSRDRGGSGANVLTF. CDR3 bases: TGTGCCACCAGCAGAGATCGGGGAGGTTCTGGGGCCAACGTCCTGACTTTC.